Presented here are 7 T cell receptor beta chains from one specimen sequenced in a study of cytomegalovirus exposure and HLA in healthy donors. The PCR had 60 Vbeta and 13 Jbeta primers. The repertoire was sequenced with immunoSEQ multiplex PCR; TCRdb's copy has only in-frame clones and lacks some. This table has around 130,000 clones, around 73% appearing once. Sequencing was performed on PBMCs. These receptors all stem from a human donor in good health.

The chain joins TRBV7-9 to TRBJ1-4; D ambiguous. V was pared by 5 bases and J by 7 bases, with 14 bases between. The CDR3 spans 14 residues. Germline V gene sequence: CDR1 SEHNR, CDR2 FQNEAQ (reference sequence). CDR3 region: CASSPPLEGEKLFF. CDR3 bases: TGTGCCAGCAGCCCCCCCCTTGAGGGTGAAAAACTGTTTTTT.

This rearrangement joins TRBV30 to TRBJ2-5; D might be TRBD2 (5 bases). The germline V and J ends were trimmed by 0 bases and 2 bases, with 10 bases remaining between them. The CDR3 runs to 14 residues. Germline V gene lookup returns CDR1 GTSNPN and CDR2 SVGIG (reference sequence). The CDR3 sequence is CAWSVVTTQETQYF. The DNA of the CDR3 is TGTGCCTGGAGTGTAGTGACTACTCAAGAGACCCAGTACTTC.

CDR3 in amino acids: CASSAGTSSGNTIYF. The CDR3 nucleotides read TGTGCCAGCAGCGCCGGGACTAGCTCTGGAAACACCATATATTTT. The genes are TRBV9 and TRBJ1-3, with D tentatively TRBD1 (5 bases). Trimming pared 3 bases from V and 0 bases from J, leaving 10 bases between. CDR1 is SGDLS, CDR2 YYNGEE, per germline. The CDR3 sequence is 15 residues long.

The chain has TRBV7-2 and TRBJ2-3; 8 nucleotides match TRBD2. The germline V gene encodes CDR1 SGHTA and CDR2 FQGNSA. This CDR3 contains 15 residues. The V segment lost 6 bases and the J segment 5 bases; nucleotides outside the gene matches: 10. The CDR3 is CASSERGGTGDTQYF. The CDR3 DNA sequence: TGTGCCAGCAGTGAACGGGGGGGAACCGGAGATACGCAGTATTTT.

CDR3 sequence: CASTQVRTGGPYEQYF. In DNA form, the CDR3 reads TGTGCCAGCACCCAGGTCAGAACAGGGGGGCCCTACGAGCAGTACTTC. The J gene is TRBJ2-7, the V gene TRBV27; 8 bases line up with TRBD1. Germline values: CDR1 MNHEY, CDR2 SMNVEV (reference sequence). V gave up 7 bases and J gave up 2 bases; unmatched junction bases: 13. The CDR3 is 16 residues long.

This rearrangement joins TRBV20-1 to TRBJ2-3; D unresolved. Trimming shortened V by 7 bases and J by 2 bases, and 7 bases separated the two germline ends. This CDR3 region has 11 residues. Germline CDR1 is DFQATT and CDR2 is SNEGSKA (reference sequence). The CDR3 nucleotides read TGCAGTGGGCGACTCACAGATACGCAGTATTTT. Its translation is CSGRLTDTQYF.

DNA of the CDR3: TGTGCCAGCAGTGAAAGTGGTAGGGCTACTAGCGGGGGGGCCTCGAACACCGGGGAGCTGTTTTTT. Protein product: CASSESGRATSGGASNTGELFF. This chain connects TRBV2 to TRBJ2-2, with 13 positions matching TRBD2. Trimming cost V 2 bases and J 0 bases; bases outside gene matches: 15. The CDR3 runs 22 residues. Germline V gives CDR1 SNHLY, CDR2 FYNNEI.